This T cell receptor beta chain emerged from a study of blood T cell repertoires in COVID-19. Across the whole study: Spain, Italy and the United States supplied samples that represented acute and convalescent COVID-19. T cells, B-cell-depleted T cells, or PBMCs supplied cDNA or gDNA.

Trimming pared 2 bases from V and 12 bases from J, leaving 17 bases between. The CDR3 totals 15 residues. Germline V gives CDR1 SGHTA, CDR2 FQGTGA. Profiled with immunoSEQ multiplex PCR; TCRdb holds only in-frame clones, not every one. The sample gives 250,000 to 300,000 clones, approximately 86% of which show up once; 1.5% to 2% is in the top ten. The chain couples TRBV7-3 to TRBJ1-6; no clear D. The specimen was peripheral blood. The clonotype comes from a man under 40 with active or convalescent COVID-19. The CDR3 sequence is CASSLDPLRGLPLHF. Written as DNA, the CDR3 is TGTGCCAGCAGCTTAGACCCCCTGCGAGGGCTACCCCTCCACTTT.